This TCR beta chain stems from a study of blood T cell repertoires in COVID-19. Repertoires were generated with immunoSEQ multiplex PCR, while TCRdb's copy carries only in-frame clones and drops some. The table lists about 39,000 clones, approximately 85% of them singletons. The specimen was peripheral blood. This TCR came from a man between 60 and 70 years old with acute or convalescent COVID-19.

The CDR3 DNA follows: TGTGCCAGCAGCCCCAGGGGGGTGGACAATCAGCCCCAGCATTTT. It encodes CASSPRGVDNQPQHF. The gene calls are TRBV7-8 and TRBJ1-5; 7 bases are a match to TRBD1. The J segment lost 3 bases and the V segment lost 5 bases, leaving 7 bases of the junction unmatched. The CDR3 contains 15 residues. Germline V lookup: CDR1 SGHVS, CDR2 FQNEAQ.